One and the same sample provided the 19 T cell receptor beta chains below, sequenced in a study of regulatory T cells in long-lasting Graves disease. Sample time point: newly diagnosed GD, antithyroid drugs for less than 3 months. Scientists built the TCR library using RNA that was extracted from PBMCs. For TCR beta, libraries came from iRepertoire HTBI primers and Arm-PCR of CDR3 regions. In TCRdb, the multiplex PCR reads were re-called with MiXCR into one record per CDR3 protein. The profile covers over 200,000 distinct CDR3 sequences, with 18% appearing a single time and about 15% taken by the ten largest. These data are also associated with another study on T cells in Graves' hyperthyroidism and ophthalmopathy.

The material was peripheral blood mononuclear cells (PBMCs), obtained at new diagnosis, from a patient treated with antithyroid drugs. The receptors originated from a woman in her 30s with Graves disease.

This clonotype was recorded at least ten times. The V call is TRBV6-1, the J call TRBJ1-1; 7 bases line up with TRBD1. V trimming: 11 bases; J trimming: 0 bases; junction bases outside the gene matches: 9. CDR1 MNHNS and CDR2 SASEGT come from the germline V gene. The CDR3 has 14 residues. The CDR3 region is CAAGGDSLNTEAFF. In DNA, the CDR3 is TGTGCCGCAGGGGGAGACAGCTTGAACACTGAAGCTTTCTTT.

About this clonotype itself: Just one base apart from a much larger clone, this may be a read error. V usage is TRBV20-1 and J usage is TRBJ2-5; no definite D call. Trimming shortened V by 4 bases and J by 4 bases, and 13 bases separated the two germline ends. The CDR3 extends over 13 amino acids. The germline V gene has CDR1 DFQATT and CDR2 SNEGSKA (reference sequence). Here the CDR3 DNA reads TGCAGTGCTACTACAGAGGCCGGAGAGACCCAGTACTTC. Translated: CSATTEAGETQYF.

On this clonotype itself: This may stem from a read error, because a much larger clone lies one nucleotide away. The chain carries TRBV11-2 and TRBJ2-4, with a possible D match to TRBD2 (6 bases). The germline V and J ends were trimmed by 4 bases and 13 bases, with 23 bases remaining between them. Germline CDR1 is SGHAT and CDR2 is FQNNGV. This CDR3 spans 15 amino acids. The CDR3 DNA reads TGTGCCAGCAGCTCGCTACTAGCAGGCTACAATGAGCAGTACTTC. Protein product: CASSSLLAGYNEQYF.

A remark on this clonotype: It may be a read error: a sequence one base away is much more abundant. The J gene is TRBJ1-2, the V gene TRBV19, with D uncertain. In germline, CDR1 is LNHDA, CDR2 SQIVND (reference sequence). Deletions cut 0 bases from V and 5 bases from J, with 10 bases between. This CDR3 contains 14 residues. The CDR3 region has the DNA TGTGCCAGTAGTATAGAAGGCCACGGGTATGGCTACACCTTC. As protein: CASSIEGHGYGYTF.

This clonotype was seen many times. CDR3 in amino acids: CASSSRDIPSDHNEQFF. The CDR3 DNA is TGTGCCAGCAGTTCCCGGGACATCCCCTCGGACCACAATGAGCAGTTCTTC. This chain joins TRBV12-3 or TRBV12-4 and TRBJ2-1; D is possibly TRBD1 (6 bases). V lost 4 bases and J lost 5, with 21 bases in between. This CDR3 has 17 amino acids.

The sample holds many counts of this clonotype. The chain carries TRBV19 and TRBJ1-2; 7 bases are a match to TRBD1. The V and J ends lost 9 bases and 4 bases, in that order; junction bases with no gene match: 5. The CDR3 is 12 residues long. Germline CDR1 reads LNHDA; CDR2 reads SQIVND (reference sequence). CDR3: CASSGDSYGYTF. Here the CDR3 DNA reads TGTGCCAGCAGTGGGGACAGCTATGGCTACACCTTC.

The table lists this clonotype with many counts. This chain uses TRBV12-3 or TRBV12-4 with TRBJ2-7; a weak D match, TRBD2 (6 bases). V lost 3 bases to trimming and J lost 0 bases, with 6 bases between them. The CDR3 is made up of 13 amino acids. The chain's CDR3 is CASSFGGSYEQYF. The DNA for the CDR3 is TGTGCCAGCAGTTTCGGGGGCTCCTACGAGCAGTACTTC.

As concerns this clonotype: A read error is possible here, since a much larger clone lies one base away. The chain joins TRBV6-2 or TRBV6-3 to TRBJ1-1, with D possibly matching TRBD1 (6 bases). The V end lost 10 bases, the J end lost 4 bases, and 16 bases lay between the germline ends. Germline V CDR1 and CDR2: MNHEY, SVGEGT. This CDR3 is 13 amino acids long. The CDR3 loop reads CANTLGAVTEAFF. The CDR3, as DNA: TGTGCCAACACCTTGGGGGCTGTCACTGAAGCTTTCTTT.

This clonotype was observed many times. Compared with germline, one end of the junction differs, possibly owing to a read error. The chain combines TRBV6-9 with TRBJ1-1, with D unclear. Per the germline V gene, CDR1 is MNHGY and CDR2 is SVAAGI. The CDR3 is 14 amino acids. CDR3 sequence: CASGYVSVATEAFF. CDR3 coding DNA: TGTGCCAGCGGTTACGTGTCAGTTGCCACTGAAGCTTTCTTT.

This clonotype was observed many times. This chain's CDR3 is CASGGALTGELFF. DNA of the CDR3: TGTGCCAGCGGGGGGGCCCTCACCGGGGAGCTGTTTTTT. The chain recombines TRBV2 with TRBJ2-2; D is possibly TRBD2 (7 bases). This CDR3 is built from 13 residues. The germline V gene has CDR1 SNHLY and CDR2 FYNNEI. With 8 bases removed from V and 4 bases from J, the gap between germline ends came to 11 bases.

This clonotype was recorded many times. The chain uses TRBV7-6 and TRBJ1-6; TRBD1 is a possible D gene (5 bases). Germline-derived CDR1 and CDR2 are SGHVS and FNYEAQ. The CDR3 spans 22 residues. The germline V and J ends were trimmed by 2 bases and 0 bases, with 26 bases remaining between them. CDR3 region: CASSLSPGYTSFESSYNSPLHF. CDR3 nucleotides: TGTGCCAGCAGCTTATCGCCAGGGTATACTTCGTTCGAAAGCTCCTATAATTCACCCCTCCACTTT.

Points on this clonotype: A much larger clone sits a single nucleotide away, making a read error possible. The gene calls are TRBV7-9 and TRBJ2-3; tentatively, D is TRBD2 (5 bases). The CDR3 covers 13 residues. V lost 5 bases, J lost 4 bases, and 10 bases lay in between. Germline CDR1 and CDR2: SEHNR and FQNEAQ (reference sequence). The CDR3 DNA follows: TGTGCCAGCAGCCCCAGCGGAGCAGATACGCAGTATTTT. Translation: CASSPSGADTQYF.

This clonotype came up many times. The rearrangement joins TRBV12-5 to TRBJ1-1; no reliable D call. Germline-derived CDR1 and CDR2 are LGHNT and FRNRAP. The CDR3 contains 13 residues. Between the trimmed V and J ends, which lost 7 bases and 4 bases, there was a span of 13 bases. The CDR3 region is CASAFSSGTEAFF. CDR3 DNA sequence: TGTGCTAGTGCCTTCAGTTCGGGCACTGAAGCTTTCTTT.

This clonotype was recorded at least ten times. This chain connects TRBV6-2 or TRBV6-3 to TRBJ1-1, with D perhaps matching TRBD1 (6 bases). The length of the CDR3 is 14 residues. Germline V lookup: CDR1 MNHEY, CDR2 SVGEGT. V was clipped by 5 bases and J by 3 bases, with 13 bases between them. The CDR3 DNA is TGTGCCAGCAGTACCCCCACAGGGCACACTGAAGCTTTCTTT. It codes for CASSTPTGHTEAFF.

CDR3 sequence: CASSIDRSASNQPQHF. CDR3 coding DNA: TGTGCCAGTAGTATAGATCGGTCTGCTAGCAATCAGCCCCAGCATTTT. The chain recombines TRBV19 with TRBJ1-5, with no clear D. V gave up 0 bases and J gave up 0 bases, with 9 bases separating them. Germline CDR1 and CDR2: LNHDA and SQIVND (reference sequence). This CDR3 comprises 16 residues.

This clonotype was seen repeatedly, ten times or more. CDR3 residues: CASSPETGYGYTF. CDR3 in DNA: TGTGCCAGCTCACCGGAGACAGGCTATGGCTACACCTTC. This chain uses TRBV18 with TRBJ1-2; weak D call: TRBD1 (6 bases). Germline V gene data show CDR1 as KGHSH and CDR2 as LQKENI. Trimming left V 3 bases short and J 4 bases short, with 9 bases between. The CDR3 is 13 amino acids.

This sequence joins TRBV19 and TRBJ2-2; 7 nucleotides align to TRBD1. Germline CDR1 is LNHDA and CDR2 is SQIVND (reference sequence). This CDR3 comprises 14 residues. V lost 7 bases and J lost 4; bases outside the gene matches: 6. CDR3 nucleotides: TGTGCCAGTAACGACAGGGTATTCACCGGGGAGCTGTTTTTT. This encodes CASNDRVFTGELFF.

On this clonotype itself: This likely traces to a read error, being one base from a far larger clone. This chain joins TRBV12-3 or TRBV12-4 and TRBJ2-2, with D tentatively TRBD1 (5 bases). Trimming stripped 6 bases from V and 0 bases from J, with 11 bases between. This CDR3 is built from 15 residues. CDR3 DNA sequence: TGTGCCAGCAGCCATAGGACACCGAACACCGGGGAGCTGTTTTTT. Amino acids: CASSHRTPNTGELFF.

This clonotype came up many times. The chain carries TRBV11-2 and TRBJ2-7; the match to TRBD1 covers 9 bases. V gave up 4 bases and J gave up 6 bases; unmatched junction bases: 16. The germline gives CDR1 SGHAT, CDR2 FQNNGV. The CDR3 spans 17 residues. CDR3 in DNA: TGTGCCAGCAGCTCGGGGACAGGGAATTATTTATCGGGCGAGCAGTACTTC. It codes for CASSSGTGNYLSGEQYF. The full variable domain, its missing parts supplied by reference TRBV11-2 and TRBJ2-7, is EAGVAQSPRYKIIEKRQSVAFWCNPISGHATLYWYQQILGQGPKLLIQFQNNGVVDDSQLPKDRFSAERLKGVDSTLKIQPAKLEDSAVYLCASSSGTGNYLSGEQYFGPGTRLTVT.